The next 18 T cell receptor beta chains were all read from a single sample in a study of blood T cell repertoires in COVID-19 (dated by TCRdb to the early 2020s). Libraries came from the immunoSEQ multiplex PCR assay. In TCRdb, the immuneACCESS table is reduced to in-frame sequences with V and J assigned. These tables do not hold every clone; where another copy was compared, an unresolved V gene accounts for under half, and the others remain unexplained. For this sample the table gives about 47,000 clones, of which approximately 91% were detected only once. Around 2.7% of the sample belongs to the ten largest clones. Sample: peripheral blood. These receptors were collected from a man over 45 with active COVID-19.

This chain uses TRBV5-1 with TRBJ1-2, with 8 bases aligning to TRBD1. The CDR3 is 15 amino acids. Germline-derived CDR1 and CDR2 are SGHRS and YFSETQ. V was pared by 0 bases and J by 3 bases, with 4 bases of the junction left unmatched. The CDR3 here is CASSLGTGLDYGYTF. The CDR3 DNA sequence: TGCGCCAGCAGCTTGGGGACAGGGTTGGACTATGGCTACACCTTC.

V is TRBV5-1 and J is TRBJ2-3; 12 positions match TRBD2. J gave up 2 bases and V 0 bases, and 1 base lay outside the gene matches. The CDR3 is 16 residues long. Germline CDR1 and CDR2: SGHRS and YFSETQ. CDR3 nucleotide sequence: TGCGCCAGCAGCTTGGCTAGCGGGGGGGCCACAGATACGCAGTATTTT. It yields the protein CASSLASGGATDTQYF.

The V gene is TRBV5-1, the J gene TRBJ2-7, with 8 bases that match TRBD1. V gave up 4 bases and J gave up 3 bases; unmatched junction bases: 3. Germline V gene data show CDR1 as SGHRS and CDR2 as YFSETQ. The CDR3 extends over 13 amino acids. The CDR3: CASSGGQGYEQYF. In DNA, the CDR3 is TGCGCCAGCAGCGGCGGACAGGGCTACGAGCAGTACTTC.

V and J are TRBV21-1 and TRBJ2-1; the table's TRBD2 call for D was not verified on the DNA. TRBV21-1 is a listed pseudogene. This CDR3 is 21 amino acids long. CDR3 nucleotides: TGTGCCAGCAGCAGCGTGGACTTGCGAAATTTTACTTCCATAGCCTACAATGAGCAGTTCTTC. Amino acids: CASSSVDLRNFTSIAYNEQFF.

The rearrangement joins TRBV5-1 to TRBJ2-1, with TRBD2 identical over 7 bases. The junction had 16 bases not matched to a gene; V was cut back by 0 bases and J by 13 bases. The CDR3 sequence is 16 residues long. Germline CDR1 SGHRS, CDR2 YFSETQ. CDR3 region: CASSLATTAAGDKQFF. The CDR3 region has the DNA TGCGCCAGCAGCTTGGCCACGACTGCCGCGGGGGATAAACAGTTCTTC.

V usage is TRBV6-5 and J usage is TRBJ2-7; 7 nucleotides match TRBD1. Germline values: CDR1 MNHEY, CDR2 SVGAGI. V gave up 6 bases and J gave up 6 bases; unmatched junction bases: 2. The CDR3 contains 11 residues. The CDR3 nucleotides are TGTGCCAGCAGGCGACAGGGCGAGCAGTACTTC. Translating gives CASRRQGEQYF.

This chain uses TRBV5-5 with TRBJ1-5; 12 bases map to TRBD1. Germline CDR1 is SGHKS and CDR2 is YYEKEE (reference sequence). The CDR3 loop spans 16 amino acids. With 4 bases clipped from V and 7 bases from J, the junction kept 9 bases outside the gene matches. This CDR3 reads CASSPLGTGGAQPQHF. In DNA, the CDR3 is TGTGCCAGCAGCCCCCTGGGGACAGGGGGCGCGCAGCCCCAGCATTTT. The variable domain in full, with the rest retrieved from reference TRBV5-5 and TRBJ1-5, is DAGVTQSPTHLIKTRGQQVTLRCSPISGHKSVSWYQQVLGQGPQFIFQYYEKEERGRGNFPDRFSARQFPNYSSELNVNALLLGDSALYLCASSPLGTGGAQPQHFGDGTRLSIL.

The chain links TRBV27 to TRBJ2-2; TRBD2 aligns across 10 bases. J was trimmed by 6 bases and V by 0 bases; bases with no gene match: 4. The CDR3 covers 16 residues. Germline assignment: CDR1 MNHEY and CDR2 SMNVEV (reference sequence). The CDR3 nucleotides are TGTGCCAGCAGTTTATCCCCTAGCGGGAGACCCGGGGAGCTGTTTTTT. Amino acid sequence: CASSLSPSGRPGELFF.

CDR3: CASSPPLTGINEQFF. CDR3 DNA: TGTGCCAGCAGCCCACCCTTGACAGGTATCAATGAGCAGTTCTTC. This chain connects TRBV5-4 to TRBJ2-1, with D tentatively TRBD1 (6 bases). The ends were cut back, 4 bases at V and 6 bases at J, with 17 bases in the middle. Germline-derived CDR1 and CDR2 are SGHNT and YYREEE (reference sequence). CDR3 size: 15 residues.

V usage is TRBV14 and J usage is TRBJ2-7, with D maybe TRBD1 (5 bases). The V and J ends lost 1 base and 0 bases respectively, with 10 bases between them. The CDR3 runs 15 residues. The germline V gene encodes CDR1 SGHDN and CDR2 FVKESK. The CDR3 here is CASSQGRGHSYEQYF. The CDR3 DNA reads TGTGCCAGCAGCCAAGGTCGAGGACACTCCTACGAGCAGTACTTC.

The rearrangement joins TRBV9 to TRBJ2-5, with a possible D match to TRBD2 (6 bases). The V gene lost 0 bases and the J gene lost 1 base, with 10 bases spanning the gap. This CDR3 contains 15 residues. Germline assignment: CDR1 SGDLS and CDR2 YYNGEE. The CDR3 DNA reads as TGTGCCAGCAGCGTAGGCGGGGCATTCCAAGAGACCCAGTACTTC. Protein sequence: CASSVGGAFQETQYF.

In its sample, this clone was seen once. This chain links TRBV6-2 or TRBV6-3 with TRBJ2-3, with 8 bases aligning to TRBD2. Per the germline V gene, CDR1 is MNHEY and CDR2 is SVGEGT. The CDR3 runs 16 residues. V trimming: 2 bases; J trimming: 0 bases; junction bases outside the gene matches: 4. The CDR3 sequence: CASSYGPGGSTDTQYF. CDR3 nucleotide sequence: TGTGCCAGCAGTTACGGTCCGGGAGGGAGCACAGATACGCAGTATTTT.

The V and J genes are TRBV5-6 and TRBJ1-5; 8 nucleotides align to TRBD1. The V gene's germline CDR1 is SGHDT and CDR2 YYEEEE. This CDR3 is 15 amino acids long. The V segment lost 3 bases and the J segment 6 bases; nucleotides outside the gene matches: 8. The CDR3 reads CASSWRGRGPQPQHF. The DNA of the CDR3 is TGTGCCAGCAGCTGGAGGGGCAGGGGGCCTCAGCCCCAGCATTTT.

The chain links TRBV19 to TRBJ1-6; D is ambiguous. This CDR3 comprises 12 residues. Between the trimmed V and J ends, which lost 2 bases and 11 bases, there was a span of 7 bases. Germline CDR1 LNHDA, CDR2 SQIVND (reference sequence). The CDR3 region has the DNA TGTGCCAGTAGTATATCGCGGGCACCCCTCCACTTT. This translates into CASSISRAPLHF.

CDR3 sequence: CASSSDRDTEAFF. The CDR3 region has the DNA TGCGCCAGCAGCTCTGACAGGGACACTGAAGCTTTCTTT. V is TRBV5-1 and J is TRBJ1-1, with 7 bases matching TRBD1. CDR1 and CDR2 from the germline V gene are SGHRS and YFSETQ. The CDR3 covers 13 residues. The V segment lost 3 bases and the J segment 3 bases; nucleotides outside the gene matches: 2.

The V gene is TRBV7-9, the J gene TRBJ1-1; tentatively, D is TRBD1 (6 bases). Trimming left V 5 bases short and J 5 bases short, with 12 bases between. This CDR3 has 13 residues. From germline, CDR1 is SEHNR and CDR2 FQNEAQ (reference sequence). The CDR3 reads CASSPQGRTEAFF. CDR3 sequence (DNA): TGTGCCAGCAGCCCACAGGGTCGGACTGAAGCTTTCTTT.

This clone was observed a few times. V gene TRBV27 combines with J gene TRBJ2-7; D remains unclear. The CDR3 loop spans 13 amino acids. Trimming stripped 2 bases from V and 4 bases from J, with 9 bases between. Germline V lookup: CDR1 MNHEY, CDR2 SMNVEV (reference sequence). The DNA of the CDR3 is TGTGCCAGCAGTTTAGGTCCCGGGTACGAGCAGTACGTC. Translation: CASSLGPGYEQYV.

The chain couples TRBV20-1 to TRBJ2-5, with D possibly being TRBD2 (6 bases). CDR3 length: 11 amino acids. With 2 bases removed from V and 7 bases from J, the gap between germline ends came to 8 bases. Per germline, CDR1 DFQATT and CDR2 SNEGSKA (reference sequence). The CDR3 bases are TGCAGTGCTAGATCGGGGGTGACCCAGTACTTC. The encoded protein is CSARSGVTQYF.